This T cell receptor (beta chain) derives from a study of tumor-infiltrating lymphocytes in primary liver carcinoma. Study information: Tumors were staged T1-T3 N0M0 and measured roughly 4 to 10 cm across.

DNA and RNA were both co-extracted from 20-30 mg of bulk tissue that had not been sorted. Surgeons resected the patients' primary liver carcinomas. CDR1 and CDR2 from the germline V gene are SGHAT and FQDESV (reference sequence). This CDR3 is built from 14 residues. Points on this clonotype: Its antigen is not known. Compared with germline, one end of the junction differs, possibly owing to a read error.

A constant-region primer served to make TCR beta cDNA from about 0.5 ug total RNA. ARM-PCR, slightly modified, supplied the TCR beta libraries through three nested multiplex PCR rounds. The first two PCR rounds used TRBV1-TRBV30 primers with a Cbeta primer, roughly 10 cycles each. TCRdb analysed the multiplex PCR reads with MiXCR anew, one entry per CDR3 protein. Of about 120,000 distinct CDR3 sequences listed, approximately 68% are singletons. Study findings and constraints: Lesser overlap characterized tumor-adjacent and tumor-blood pairs relative to tumor region pairs.

Sequences were obtained from tumor-adjacent normal liver tissue. The clonotype was recovered from a woman aged 60-70 years with primary liver carcinoma and hepatitis B virus infection. The V gene is TRBV11-1, the J gene TRBJ2-2; a possible D gene is TRBD2 (5 bases). CDR3 loop: CASRPSIDTGELFF. CDR3 nucleotides: TGTGCCAGCAGGCCGAGCATTGACACCGGGGAGCTATTTTTT.